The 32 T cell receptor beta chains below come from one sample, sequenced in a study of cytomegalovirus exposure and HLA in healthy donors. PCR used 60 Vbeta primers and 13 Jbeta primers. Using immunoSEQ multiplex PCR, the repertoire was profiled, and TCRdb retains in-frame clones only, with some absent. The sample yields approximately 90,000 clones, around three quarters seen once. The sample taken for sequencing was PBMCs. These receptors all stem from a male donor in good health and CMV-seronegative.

This CDR3 is CASSLAASGNIQYF. The DNA for the CDR3 is TGTGCCAGCAGCTTAGCGGCTAGCGGAAACATTCAGTACTTC. This chain joins TRBV7-2 and TRBJ2-4, with TRBD2 matching over 7 bases. This CDR3 contains 14 residues. V shed 0 bases and J 6 bases; nucleotides not matched to a gene: 2. Per germline, CDR1 SGHTA and CDR2 FQGNSA.

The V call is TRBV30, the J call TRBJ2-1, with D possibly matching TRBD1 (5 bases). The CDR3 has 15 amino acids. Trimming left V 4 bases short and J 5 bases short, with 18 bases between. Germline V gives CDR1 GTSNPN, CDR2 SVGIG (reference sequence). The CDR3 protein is CAWTQGRRGHNEQFF. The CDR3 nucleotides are TGTGCCTGGACCCAGGGCCGACGAGGACACAATGAGCAGTTCTTC.

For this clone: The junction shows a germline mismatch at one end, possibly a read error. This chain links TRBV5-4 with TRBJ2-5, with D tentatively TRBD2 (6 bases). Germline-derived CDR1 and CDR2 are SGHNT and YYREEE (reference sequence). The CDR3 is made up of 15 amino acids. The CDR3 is CASSLGGIGAEAQYF. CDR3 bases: TGTGCCAGCAGCTTAGGCGGGATCGGGGCAGAGGCCCAGTACTTC.

CDR3 DNA sequence: TGTGCCAGCAGCTTGGGGGCCCCAGGGGGTGGCACTGAAGCTTTCTTT. This codes for CASSLGAPGGGTEAFF. V is TRBV5-4 and J is TRBJ1-1; 7 bases match TRBD1. Per the germline V gene, CDR1 is SGHNT and CDR2 is YYREEE (reference sequence). The V segment lost 0 bases and the J segment 4 bases; nucleotides outside the gene matches: 9. The CDR3 extends over 16 amino acids. Full variable domain (outside the CDR3, taken from reference TRBV5-4 and TRBJ1-1): ETGVTQSPTHLIKTRGQQVTLRCSSQSGHNTVSWYQQALGQGPQFIFQYYREEENGRGNFPPRFSGLQFPNYSSELNVNALELDDSALYLCASSLGAPGGGTEAFFGQGTRLTVV.

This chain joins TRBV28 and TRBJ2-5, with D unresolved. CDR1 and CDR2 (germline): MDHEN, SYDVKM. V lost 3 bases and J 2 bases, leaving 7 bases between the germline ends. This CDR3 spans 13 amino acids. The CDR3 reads CASSLGHQETQYF. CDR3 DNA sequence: TGTGCCAGCAGTTTGGGCCATCAAGAGACCCAGTACTTC. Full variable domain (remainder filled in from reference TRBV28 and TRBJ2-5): DVKVTQSSRYLVKRTGEKVFLECVQDMDHENMFWYRQDPGLGLRLIYFSYDVKMKEKGDIPEGYSVSREKKERFSLILESASTNQTSMYLCASSLGHQETQYFGPGTRLLVL.

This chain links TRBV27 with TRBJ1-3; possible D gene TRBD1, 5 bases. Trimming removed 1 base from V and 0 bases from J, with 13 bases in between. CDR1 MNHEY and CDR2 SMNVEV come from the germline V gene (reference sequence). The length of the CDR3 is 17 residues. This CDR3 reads CASSLYQGRFSGNTIYF. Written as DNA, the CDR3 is TGTGCCAGCAGTTTATATCAGGGTCGATTCTCTGGAAACACCATATATTTT.

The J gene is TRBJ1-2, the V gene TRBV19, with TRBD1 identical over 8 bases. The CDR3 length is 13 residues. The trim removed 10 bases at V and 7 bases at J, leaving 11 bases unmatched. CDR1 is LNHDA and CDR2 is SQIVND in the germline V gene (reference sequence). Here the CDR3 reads CAIPSDRVGGYTF. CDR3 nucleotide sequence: TGTGCCATCCCCTCGGACAGGGTTGGTGGCTACACCTTC.

CDR3 residues: CASSTFRDRATNEKLFF. The DNA of the CDR3 is TGTGCCAGTAGTACCTTCCGGGACAGAGCAACTAATGAAAAACTGTTTTTT. The chain employs TRBV19 and TRBJ1-4, with 7 bases lining up with TRBD1. This CDR3 comprises 17 residues. Germline V gene lookup returns CDR1 LNHDA and CDR2 SQIVND (reference sequence). The V and J ends lost 4 bases and 0 bases, in that order; junction bases with no gene match: 8.

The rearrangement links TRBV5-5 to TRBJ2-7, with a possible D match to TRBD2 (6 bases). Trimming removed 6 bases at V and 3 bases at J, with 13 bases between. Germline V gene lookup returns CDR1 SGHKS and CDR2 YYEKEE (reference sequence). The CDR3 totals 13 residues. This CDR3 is CASTLGGIYEQYF. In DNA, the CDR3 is TGTGCCAGCACCCTGGGGGGTATCTACGAGCAGTACTTC.

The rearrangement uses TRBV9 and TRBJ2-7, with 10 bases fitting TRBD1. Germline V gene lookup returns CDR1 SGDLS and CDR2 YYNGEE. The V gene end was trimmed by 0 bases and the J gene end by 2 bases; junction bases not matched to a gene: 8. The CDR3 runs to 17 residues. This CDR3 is CASSVAAGQGTTYEQYF. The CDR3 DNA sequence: TGTGCCAGCAGCGTAGCTGCGGGACAGGGGACAACCTACGAGCAGTACTTC.

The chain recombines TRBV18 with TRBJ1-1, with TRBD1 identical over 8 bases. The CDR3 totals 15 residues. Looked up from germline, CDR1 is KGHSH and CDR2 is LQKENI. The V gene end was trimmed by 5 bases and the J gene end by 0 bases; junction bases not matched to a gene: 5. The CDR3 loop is CASSDNRGMNTEAFF. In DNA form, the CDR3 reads TGTGCCAGCTCAGACAACAGGGGGATGAACACTGAAGCTTTCTTT.

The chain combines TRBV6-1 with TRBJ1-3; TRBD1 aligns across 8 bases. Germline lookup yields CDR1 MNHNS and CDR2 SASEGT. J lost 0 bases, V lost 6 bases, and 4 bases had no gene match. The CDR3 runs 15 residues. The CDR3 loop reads CASRGQARSGNTIYF. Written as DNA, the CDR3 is TGTGCCAGCAGGGGACAGGCCCGCTCTGGAAACACCATATATTTT.

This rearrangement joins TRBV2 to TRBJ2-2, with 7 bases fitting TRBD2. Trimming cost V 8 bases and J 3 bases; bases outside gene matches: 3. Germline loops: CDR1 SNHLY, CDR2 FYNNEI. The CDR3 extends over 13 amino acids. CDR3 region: CASGGGYTGELFF. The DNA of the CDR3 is TGTGCCAGCGGGGGAGGGTACACCGGGGAGCTGTTTTTT.

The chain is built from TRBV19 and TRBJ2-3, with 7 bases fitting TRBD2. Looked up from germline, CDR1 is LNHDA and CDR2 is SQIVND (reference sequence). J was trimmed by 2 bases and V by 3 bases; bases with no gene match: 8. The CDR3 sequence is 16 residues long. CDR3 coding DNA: TGTGCCAGTAGTATGGTTGCGCGGGGGTCCACAGATACGCAGTATTTT. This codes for CASSMVARGSTDTQYF.

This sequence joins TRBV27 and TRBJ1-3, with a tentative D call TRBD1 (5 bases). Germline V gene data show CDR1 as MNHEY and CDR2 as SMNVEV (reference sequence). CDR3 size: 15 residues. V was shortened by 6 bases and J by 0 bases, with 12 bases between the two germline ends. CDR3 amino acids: CASRGGSGSGNTIYF. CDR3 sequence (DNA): TGTGCCAGCAGGGGGGGATCGGGCTCTGGAAACACCATATATTTT.

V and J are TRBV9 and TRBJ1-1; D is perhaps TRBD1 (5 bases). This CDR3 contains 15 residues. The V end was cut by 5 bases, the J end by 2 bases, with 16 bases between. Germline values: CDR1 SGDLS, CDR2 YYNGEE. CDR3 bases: TGTGCCAGCAGTACAGGCGGGGATGTAAACACTGAAGCTTTCTTT. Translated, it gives CASSTGGDVNTEAFF.

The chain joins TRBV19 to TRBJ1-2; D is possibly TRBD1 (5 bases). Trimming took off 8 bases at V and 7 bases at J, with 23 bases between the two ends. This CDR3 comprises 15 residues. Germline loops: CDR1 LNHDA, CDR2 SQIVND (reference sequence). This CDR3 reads CASRVQGGILGGYTF. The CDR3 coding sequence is TGTGCCAGTCGGGTGCAGGGAGGGATCTTAGGTGGCTACACCTTC.

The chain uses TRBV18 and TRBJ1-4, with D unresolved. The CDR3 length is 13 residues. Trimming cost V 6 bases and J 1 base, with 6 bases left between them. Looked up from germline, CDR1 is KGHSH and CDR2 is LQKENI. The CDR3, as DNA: TGTGCCAGCTCCTCAGAAACTAATGAAAAACTGTTTTTT. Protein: CASSSETNEKLFF.

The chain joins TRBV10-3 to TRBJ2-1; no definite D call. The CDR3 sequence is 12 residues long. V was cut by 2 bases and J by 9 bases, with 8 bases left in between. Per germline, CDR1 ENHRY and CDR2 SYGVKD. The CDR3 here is CAISERLIEQFF. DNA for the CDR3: TGTGCCATCAGTGAGAGACTTATTGAGCAGTTCTTC.

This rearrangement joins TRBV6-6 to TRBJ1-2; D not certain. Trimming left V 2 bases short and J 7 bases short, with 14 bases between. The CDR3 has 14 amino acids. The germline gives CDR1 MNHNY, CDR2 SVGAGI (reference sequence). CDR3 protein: CASSYEESYTGYTF. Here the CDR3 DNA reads TGTGCCAGCAGTTACGAAGAGTCTTATACTGGCTACACCTTC.

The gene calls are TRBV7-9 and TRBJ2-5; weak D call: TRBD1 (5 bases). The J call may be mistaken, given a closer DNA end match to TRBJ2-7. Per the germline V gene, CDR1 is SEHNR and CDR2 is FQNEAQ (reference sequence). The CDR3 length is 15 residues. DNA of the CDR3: TGTGCCAGCAGCTTAGCGCTTTGGCAGGGCGACGAGCAGTACTTC. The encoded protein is CASSLALWQGDEQYF.

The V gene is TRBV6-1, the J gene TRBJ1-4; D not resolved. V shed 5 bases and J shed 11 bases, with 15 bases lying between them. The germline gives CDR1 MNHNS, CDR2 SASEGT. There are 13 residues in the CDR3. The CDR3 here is CASSSYMMNKLFF. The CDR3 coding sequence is TGTGCCAGCAGTTCGTACATGATGAACAAACTGTTTTTT.

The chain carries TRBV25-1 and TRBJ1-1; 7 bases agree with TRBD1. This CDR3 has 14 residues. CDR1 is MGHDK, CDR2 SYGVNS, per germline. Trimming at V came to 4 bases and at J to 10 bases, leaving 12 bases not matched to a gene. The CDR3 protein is CASSVSTADRRAFF. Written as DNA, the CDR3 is TGTGCCAGCAGTGTCTCCACCGCGGACAGGAGAGCTTTCTTT.

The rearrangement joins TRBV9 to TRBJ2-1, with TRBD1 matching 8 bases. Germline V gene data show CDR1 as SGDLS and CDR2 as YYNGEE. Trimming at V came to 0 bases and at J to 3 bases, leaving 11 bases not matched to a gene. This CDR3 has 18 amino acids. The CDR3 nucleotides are TGTGCCAGCAGCGTAGCGGGTAAAGGACAGGGCGGCTACAATGAGCAGTTCTTC. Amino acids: CASSVAGKGQGGYNEQFF.

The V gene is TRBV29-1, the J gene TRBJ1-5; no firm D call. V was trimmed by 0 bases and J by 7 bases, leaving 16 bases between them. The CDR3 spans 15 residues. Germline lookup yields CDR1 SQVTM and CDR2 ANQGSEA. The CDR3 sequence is CSVEDTGNKGQPQHF. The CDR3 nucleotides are TGCAGCGTTGAAGATACGGGGAATAAAGGACAGCCCCAGCATTTT.

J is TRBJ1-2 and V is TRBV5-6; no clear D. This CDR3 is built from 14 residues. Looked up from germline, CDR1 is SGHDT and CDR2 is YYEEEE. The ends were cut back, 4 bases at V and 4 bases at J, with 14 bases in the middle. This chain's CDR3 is CASSRRGELYGYTF. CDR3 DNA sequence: TGTGCCAGCAGCCGTAGAGGTGAGCTCTATGGCTACACCTTC.

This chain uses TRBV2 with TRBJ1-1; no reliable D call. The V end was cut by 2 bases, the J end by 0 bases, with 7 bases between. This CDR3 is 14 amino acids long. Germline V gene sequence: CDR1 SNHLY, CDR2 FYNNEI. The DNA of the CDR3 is TGTGCCAGCAGTGAACAGAAGATGAACACTGAAGCTTTCTTT. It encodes CASSEQKMNTEAFF.

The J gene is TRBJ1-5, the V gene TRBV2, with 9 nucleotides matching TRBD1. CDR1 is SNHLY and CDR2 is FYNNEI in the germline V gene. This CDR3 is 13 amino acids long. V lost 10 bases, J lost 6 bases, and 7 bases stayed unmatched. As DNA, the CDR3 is TGTGCCACCTCTGGGACAGGGTTTCAGCCCCAGCATTTT. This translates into CATSGTGFQPQHF. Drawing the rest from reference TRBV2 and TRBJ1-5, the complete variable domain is EPEVTQTPSHQVTQMGQEVILRCVPISNHLYFYWYRQILGQKVEFLVSFYNNEISEKSEIFDDQFSVERPDGSNFTLKIRSTKLEDSAMYFCATSGTGFQPQHFGDGTRLSIL.

In DNA, the CDR3 is TGTGCCAGCAGCGCCGACTGGAACACTGAAGCTTTCTTT. It yields the protein CASSADWNTEAFF. The chain links TRBV9 to TRBJ1-1; D is unclear. Germline CDR1 SGDLS, CDR2 YYNGEE. V was cut by 3 bases and J by 1 base, with 7 bases left in between. The CDR3 covers 13 residues.

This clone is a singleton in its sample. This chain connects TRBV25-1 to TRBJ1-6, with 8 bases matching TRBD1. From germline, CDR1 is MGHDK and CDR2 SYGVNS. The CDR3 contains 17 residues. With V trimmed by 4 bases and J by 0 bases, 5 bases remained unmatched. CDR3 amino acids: CASSAWTGSSYNSPLHF. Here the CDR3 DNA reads TGTGCCAGCAGTGCATGGACAGGGAGCTCCTATAATTCACCCCTCCACTTT.

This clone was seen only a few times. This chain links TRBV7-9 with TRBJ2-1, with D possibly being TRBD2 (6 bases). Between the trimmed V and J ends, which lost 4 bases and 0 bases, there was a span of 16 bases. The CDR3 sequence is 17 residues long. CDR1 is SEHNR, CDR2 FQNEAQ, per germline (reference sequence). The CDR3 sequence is CASSSFSVEGSYNEQFF. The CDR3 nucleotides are TGTGCCAGCAGCTCCTTTAGCGTGGAGGGCTCCTACAATGAGCAGTTCTTC.

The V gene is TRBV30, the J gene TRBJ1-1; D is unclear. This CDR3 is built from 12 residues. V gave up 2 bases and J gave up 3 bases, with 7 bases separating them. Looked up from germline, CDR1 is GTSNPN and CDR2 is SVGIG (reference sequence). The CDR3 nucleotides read TGTGCCTGGAGTCAGGACTACACTGAAGCTTTCTTT. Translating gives CAWSQDYTEAFF.